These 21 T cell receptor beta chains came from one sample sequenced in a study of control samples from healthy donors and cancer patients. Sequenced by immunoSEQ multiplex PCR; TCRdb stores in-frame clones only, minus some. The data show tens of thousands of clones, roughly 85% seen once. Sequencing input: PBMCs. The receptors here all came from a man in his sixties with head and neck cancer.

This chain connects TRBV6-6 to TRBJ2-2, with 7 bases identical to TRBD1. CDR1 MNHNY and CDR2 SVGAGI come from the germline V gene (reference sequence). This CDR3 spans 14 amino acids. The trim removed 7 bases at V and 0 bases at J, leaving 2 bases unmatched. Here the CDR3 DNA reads TGTGCCAGCACTGGGACAGCGAACACCGGGGAGCTGTTTTTT. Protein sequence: CASTGTANTGELFF.

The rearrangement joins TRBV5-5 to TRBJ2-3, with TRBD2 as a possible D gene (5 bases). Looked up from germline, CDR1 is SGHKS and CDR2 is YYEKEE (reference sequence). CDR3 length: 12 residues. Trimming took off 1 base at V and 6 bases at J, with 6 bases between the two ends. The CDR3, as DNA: TGTGCCAGCAGCTTGAAGCGGGATACGCAGTATTTT. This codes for CASSLKRDTQYF.

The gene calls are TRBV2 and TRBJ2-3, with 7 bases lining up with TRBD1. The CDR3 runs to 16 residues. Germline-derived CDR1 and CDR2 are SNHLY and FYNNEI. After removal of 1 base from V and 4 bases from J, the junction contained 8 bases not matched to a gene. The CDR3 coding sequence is TGTGCCAGCAGTGAAGAACAGGGGTCTTTTGCAGATACGCAGTATTTT. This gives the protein CASSEEQGSFADTQYF.

The CDR3 nucleotides are TGTGCCAGCAGAAATCCTAACTATGGCTACACCTTC. It codes for CASRNPNYGYTF. This chain links TRBV6-5 with TRBJ1-2; unclear D gene. Per germline, CDR1 MNHEY and CDR2 SVGAGI. This CDR3 region has 12 residues. Deletions cut 6 bases from V and 0 bases from J, with 5 bases between.

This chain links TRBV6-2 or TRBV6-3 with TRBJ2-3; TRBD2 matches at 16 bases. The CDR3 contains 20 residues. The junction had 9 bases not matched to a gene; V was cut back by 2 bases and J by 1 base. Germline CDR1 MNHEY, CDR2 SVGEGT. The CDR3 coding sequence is TGTGCCAGCAGTTACCCCGGGACTAGCGGGAGGGCTTGGGGCACAGATACGCAGTATTTT. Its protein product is CASSYPGTSGRAWGTDTQYF.

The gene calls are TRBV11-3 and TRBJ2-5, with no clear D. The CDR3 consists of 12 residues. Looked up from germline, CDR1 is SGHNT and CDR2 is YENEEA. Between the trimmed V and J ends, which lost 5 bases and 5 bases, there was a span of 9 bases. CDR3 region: CASSGLGETQYF. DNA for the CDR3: TGTGCCAGCAGCGGGTTGGGTGAGACCCAGTACTTC.

The CDR3 sequence: CASSQDRGSADTQYF. CDR3 coding DNA: TGCGCCAGCAGCCAGGACAGGGGTAGCGCAGATACGCAGTATTTT. The J gene is TRBJ2-3, the V gene TRBV5-1, with TRBD1 identical over 9 bases. Per germline, CDR1 SGHRS and CDR2 YFSETQ. V shed 4 bases, J shed 4 bases, and the junction held 7 bases outside the gene matches. The CDR3 runs 15 residues.

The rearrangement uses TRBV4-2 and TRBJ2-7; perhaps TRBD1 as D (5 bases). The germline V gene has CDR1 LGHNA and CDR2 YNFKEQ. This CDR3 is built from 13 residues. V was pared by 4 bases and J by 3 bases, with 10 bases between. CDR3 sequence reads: CASSPVRGYEQYF. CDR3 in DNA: TGTGCCAGCAGCCCTGTAAGGGGCTACGAGCAGTACTTC.

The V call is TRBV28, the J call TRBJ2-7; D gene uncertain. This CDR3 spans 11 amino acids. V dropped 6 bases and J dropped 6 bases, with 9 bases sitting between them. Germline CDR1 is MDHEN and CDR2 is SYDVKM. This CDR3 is CASRGTFEQYF. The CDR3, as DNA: TGTGCCAGCAGGGGTACTTTCGAGCAGTACTTC.

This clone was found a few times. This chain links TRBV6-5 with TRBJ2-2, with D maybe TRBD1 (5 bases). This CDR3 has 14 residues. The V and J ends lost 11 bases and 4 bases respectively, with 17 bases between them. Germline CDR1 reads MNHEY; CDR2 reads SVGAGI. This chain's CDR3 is CAVGGQGRTGELFF. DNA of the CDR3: TGTGCCGTAGGCGGTCAGGGCCGCACCGGGGAGCTGTTTTTT.

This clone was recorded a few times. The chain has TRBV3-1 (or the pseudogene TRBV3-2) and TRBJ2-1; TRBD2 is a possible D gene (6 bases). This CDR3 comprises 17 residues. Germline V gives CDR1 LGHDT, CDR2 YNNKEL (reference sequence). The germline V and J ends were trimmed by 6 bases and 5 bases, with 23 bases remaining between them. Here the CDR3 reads CASSPPTSGERDNEQFF. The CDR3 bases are TGTGCCAGCAGTCCTCCGACCTCGGGAGAGCGAGACAATGAGCAGTTCTTC.

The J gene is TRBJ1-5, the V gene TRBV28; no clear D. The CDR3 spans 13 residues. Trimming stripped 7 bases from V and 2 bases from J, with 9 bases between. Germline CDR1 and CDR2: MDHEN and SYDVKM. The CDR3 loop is CASKTPGNQPQHF. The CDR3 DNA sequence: TGTGCCAGCAAAACCCCCGGCAATCAGCCCCAGCATTTT. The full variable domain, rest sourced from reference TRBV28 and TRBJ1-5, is DVKVTQSSRYLVKRTGEKVFLECVQDMDHENMFWYRQDPGLGLRLIYFSYDVKMKEKGDIPEGYSVSREKKERFSLILESASTNQTSMYLCASKTPGNQPQHFGDGTRLSIL.

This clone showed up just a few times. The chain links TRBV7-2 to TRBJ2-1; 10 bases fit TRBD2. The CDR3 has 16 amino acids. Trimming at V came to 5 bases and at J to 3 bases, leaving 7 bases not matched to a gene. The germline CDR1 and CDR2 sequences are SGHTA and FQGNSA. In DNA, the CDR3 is TGTGCCAGCAGCATAACTAGCGGGGCTAACTACAATGAGCAGTTCTTC. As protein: CASSITSGANYNEQFF.

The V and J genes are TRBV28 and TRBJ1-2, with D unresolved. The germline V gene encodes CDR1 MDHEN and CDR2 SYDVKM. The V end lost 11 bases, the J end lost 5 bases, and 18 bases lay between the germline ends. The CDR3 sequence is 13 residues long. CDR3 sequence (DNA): TGTGCCGTTTTGGGGAGGAACTTATATGGCTACACCTTC. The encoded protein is CAVLGRNLYGYTF.

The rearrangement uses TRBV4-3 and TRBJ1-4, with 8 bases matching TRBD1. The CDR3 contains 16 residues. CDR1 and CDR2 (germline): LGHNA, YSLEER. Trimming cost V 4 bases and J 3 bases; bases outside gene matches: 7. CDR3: CASSPQTQGANEKLFF. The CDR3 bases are TGCGCCAGCAGCCCACAGACACAGGGGGCTAATGAAAAACTGTTTTTT.

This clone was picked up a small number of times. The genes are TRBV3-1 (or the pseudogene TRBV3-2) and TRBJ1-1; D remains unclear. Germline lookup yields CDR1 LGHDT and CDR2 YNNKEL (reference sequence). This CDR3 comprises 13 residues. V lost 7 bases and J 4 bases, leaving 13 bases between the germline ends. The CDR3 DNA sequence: TGTGCCAGCACACTCAGCGGGGTCACTGAAGCTTTCTTT. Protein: CASTLSGVTEAFF.

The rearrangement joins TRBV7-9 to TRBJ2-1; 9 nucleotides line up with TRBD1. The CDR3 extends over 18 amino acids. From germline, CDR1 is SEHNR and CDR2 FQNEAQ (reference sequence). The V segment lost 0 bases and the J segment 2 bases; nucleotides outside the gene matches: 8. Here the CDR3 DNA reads TGTGCCAGCAGCTTAGCCGGCCTTGGACAGGGGCCCTACAATGAGCAGTTCTTC. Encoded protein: CASSLAGLGQGPYNEQFF.

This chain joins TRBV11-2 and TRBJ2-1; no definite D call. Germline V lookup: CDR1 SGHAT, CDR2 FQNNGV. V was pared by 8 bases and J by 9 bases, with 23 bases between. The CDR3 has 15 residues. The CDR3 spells CASAQAPQQSLEQFF. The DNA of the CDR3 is TGTGCCAGCGCCCAGGCCCCTCAGCAGAGCCTTGAGCAGTTCTTC.

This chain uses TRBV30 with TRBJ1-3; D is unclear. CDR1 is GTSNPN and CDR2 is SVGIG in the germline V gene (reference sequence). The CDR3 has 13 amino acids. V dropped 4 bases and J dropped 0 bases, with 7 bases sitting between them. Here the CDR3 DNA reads TGTGCCTGGAAGAGATCCTCTGGAAACACCATATATTTT. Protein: CAWKRSSGNTIYF. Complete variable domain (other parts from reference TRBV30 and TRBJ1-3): SQTIHQWPATLVQPVGSPLSLECTVEGTSNPNLYWYRQAAGRGLQLLFYSVGIGQISSEVPQNLSASRPQDRQFILSSKKLLLSDSGFYLCAWKRSSGNTIYFGEGSWLTVV.

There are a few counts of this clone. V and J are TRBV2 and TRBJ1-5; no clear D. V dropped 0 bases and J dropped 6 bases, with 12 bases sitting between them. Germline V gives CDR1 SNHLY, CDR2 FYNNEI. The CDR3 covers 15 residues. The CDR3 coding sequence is TGTGCCAGCAGTGAAGCGCCCCGGGTCGGTCAGCCCCAGCATTTT. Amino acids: CASSEAPRVGQPQHF.

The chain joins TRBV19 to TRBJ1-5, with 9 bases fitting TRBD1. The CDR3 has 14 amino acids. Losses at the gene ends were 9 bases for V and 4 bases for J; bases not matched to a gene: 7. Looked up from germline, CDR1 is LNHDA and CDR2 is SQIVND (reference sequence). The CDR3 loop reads CASWTGAVNQPQHF. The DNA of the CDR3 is TGTGCCAGCTGGACAGGGGCCGTGAATCAGCCCCAGCATTTT.